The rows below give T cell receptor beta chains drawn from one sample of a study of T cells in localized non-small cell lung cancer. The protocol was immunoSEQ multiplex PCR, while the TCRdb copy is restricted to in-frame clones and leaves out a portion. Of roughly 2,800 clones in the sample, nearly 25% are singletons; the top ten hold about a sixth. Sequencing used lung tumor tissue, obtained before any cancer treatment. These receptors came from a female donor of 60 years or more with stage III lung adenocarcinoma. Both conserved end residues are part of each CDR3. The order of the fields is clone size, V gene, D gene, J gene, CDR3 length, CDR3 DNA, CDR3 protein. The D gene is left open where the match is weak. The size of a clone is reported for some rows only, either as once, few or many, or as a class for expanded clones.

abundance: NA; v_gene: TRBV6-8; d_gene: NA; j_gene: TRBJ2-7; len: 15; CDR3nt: TGTGCCAGCACCCGGCTAGCGCCTAATCTCTACGAGCAGTACTTC; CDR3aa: CASTRLAPNLYEQYF
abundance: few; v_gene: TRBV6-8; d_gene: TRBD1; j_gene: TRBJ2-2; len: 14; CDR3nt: TGTGCCAGCCACCTGGGACAGCTTTACGGGGAGCTGTTTTTT; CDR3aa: CASHLGQLYGELFF
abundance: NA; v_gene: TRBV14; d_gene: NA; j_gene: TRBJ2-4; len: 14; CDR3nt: TGTGCCAGCAGCCACCCCGACATATGGAACATTCAGTACTTC; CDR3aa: CASSHPDIWNIQYF
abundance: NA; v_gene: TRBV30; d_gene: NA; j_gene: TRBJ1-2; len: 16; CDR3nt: TGTGCCTGGTCCATCGGCGGGGGCCTCTCTAACTATGGCTACACCTTC; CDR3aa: CAWSIGGGLSNYGYTF
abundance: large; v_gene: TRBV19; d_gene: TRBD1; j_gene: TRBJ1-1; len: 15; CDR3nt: TGTGCCAGTAGTATCGTTGGGGACAGGAACACTGAAGCTTTCTTT; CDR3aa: CASSIVGDRNTEAFF
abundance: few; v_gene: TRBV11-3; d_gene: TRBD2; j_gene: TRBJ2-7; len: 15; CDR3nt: TGTGCCAGCAGCCCTCTACTAGCGGGAGTATACGAGCAGTACTTC; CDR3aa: CASSPLLAGVYEQYF
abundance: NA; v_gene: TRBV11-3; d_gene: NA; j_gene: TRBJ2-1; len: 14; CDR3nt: TGTGCCAGCAGCTTGGTAAGGGGTTACAATGAGCAGTTCTTC; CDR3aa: CASSLVRGYNEQFF
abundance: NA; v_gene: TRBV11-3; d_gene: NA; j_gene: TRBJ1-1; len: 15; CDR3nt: TGTGCCAGCAGCTTAGTTGCCAGACAGAACACTGAAGCTTTCTTT; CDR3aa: CASSLVARQNTEAFF
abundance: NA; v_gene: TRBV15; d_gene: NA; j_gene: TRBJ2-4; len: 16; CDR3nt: TGTGCCACCAGCAGAGATTCGGGCCTAGCCAAAAACATTCAGTACTTC; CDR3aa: CATSRDSGLAKNIQYF
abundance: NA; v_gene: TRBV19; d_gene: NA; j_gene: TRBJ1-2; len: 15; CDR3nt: TGTGCCAGTAGTACCCCAGATAAGGGTACGTATGGCTACACCTTC; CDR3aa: CASSTPDKGTYGYTF
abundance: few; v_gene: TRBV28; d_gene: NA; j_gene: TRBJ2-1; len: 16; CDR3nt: TGTGCCAGCAGTTCCCCCGAAGGCGGGCGTGTCAATGAGCAGTTCTTC; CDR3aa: CASSSPEGGRVNEQFF
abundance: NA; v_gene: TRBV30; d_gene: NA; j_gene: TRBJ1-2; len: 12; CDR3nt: TGTGCCTGGAGTGTATCAAGGATCGGCTACACCTTC; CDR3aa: CAWSVSRIGYTF
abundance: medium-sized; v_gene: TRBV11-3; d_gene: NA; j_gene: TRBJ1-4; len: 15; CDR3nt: TGTGCCAGCAGCTTTTACGGGTCCGTTAATGAAAAACTGTTTTTT; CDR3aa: CASSFYGSVNEKLFF
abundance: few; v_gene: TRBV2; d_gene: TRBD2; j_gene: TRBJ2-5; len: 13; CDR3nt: TGTGCCAGCGAAGCGGGAGAAAGAGAGACCCAGTACTTC; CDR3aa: CASEAGERETQYF
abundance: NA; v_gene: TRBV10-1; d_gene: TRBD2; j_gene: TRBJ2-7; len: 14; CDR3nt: TGCGCCGCACCGGGACTAGCGGACTCCTACGAGCAGTACTTC; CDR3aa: CAAPGLADSYEQYF
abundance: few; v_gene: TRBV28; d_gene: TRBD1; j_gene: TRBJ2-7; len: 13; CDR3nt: TGTGCCAGCAGATCGGGACAGACCTACGAGCAGTACTTC; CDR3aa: CASRSGQTYEQYF
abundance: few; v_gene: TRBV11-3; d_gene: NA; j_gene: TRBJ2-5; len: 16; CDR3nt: TGTGCCAGCAGCCCTCGAATGGGGCAGGGCCAAGAGACCCAGTACTTC; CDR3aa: CASSPRMGQGQETQYF
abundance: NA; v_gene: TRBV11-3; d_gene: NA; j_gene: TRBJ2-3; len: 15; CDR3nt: TGTGCCAGCAGCTTAGTTCAGGGCAGAGCAGATACGCAGTATTTT; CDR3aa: CASSLVQGRADTQYF
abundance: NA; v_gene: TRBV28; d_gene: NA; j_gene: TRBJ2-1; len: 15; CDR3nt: TGTGCCAGCAGGTCGGGGAGAGGTTGGGACAATGAGCAGTTCTTC; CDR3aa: CASRSGRGWDNEQFF
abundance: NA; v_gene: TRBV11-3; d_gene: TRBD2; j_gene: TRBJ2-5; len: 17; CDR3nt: TGTGCCAGCAGCCCCGGAGTCGGGACTAGCCTCCAAGAGACCCAGTACTTC; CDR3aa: CASSPGVGTSLQETQYF
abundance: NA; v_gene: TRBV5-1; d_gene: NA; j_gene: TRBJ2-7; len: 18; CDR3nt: TGCGCCAGCAGCTTATACCCCCAGGGGCGCCCTGGGACCTACGAGCAGTACTTC; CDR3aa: CASSLYPQGRPGTYEQYF
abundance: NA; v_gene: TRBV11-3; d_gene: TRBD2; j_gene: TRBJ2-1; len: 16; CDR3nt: TGTGCCAGCAGCTTAGAGGTAGCGGGAGGCCTGGATGAGCAGTTCTTC; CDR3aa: CASSLEVAGGLDEQFF
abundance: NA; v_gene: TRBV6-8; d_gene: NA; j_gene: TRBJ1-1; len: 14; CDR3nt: TGTGCCAGCACCTTAACCGACAGGAACACTGAAGCTTTCTTT; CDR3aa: CASTLTDRNTEAFF
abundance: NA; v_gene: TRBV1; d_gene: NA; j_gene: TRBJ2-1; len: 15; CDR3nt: TGCGCCAGCAGCCAAGGCGGACTAGCGGGAGATGAGCAGTTCTTC; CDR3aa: CASSQGGLAGDEQFF
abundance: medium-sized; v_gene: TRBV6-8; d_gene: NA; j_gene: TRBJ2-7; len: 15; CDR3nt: TGTGCCAGCAGTAACCTACTCGACTACTCCTACGAGCAGTACTTC; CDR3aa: CASSNLLDYSYEQYF
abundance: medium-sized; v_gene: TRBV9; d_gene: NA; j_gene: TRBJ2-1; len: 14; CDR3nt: TGTGCCAGCAGCGTCAGGAGCCTCTACAATGAGCAGTTCTTC; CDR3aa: CASSVRSLYNEQFF
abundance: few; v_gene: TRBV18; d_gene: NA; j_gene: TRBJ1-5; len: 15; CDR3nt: TGTGCCAGCTCACCCTGGGCCGGGTACAATCAGCCCCAGCATTTT; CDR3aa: CASSPWAGYNQPQHF
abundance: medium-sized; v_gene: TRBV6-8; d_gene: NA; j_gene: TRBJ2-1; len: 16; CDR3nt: TGTGCCAGCGCTCCGGGGGCGCAAAATTTTTTCAATGAGCAGTTCTTC; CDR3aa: CASAPGAQNFFNEQFF
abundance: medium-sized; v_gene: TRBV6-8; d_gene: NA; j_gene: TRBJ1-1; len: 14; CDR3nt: TGTGCCAGCAGTTACGAGGGGAGGCGGACTGAAGCTTTCTTT; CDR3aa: CASSYEGRRTEAFF
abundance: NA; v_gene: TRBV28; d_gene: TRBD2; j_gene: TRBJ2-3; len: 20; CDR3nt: TGTGCCAGCAGTTCCTGGGCGGGAGCATCGGTCGATTATAGCACAGATACGCAGTATTTT; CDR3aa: CASSSWAGASVDYSTDTQYF
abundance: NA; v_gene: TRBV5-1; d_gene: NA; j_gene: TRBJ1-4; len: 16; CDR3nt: TGCGCCAGCAGCCTAGGACGGTCAGCAACTAATGAAAAACTGTTTTTT; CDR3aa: CASSLGRSATNEKLFF
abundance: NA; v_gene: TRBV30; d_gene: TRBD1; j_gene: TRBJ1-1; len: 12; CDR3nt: TGTGCCTGGGGGGGACAGGGAGCTTCAGCTTTCTTT; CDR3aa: CAWGGQGASAFF
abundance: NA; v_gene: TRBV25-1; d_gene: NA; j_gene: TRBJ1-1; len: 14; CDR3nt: TGTGCCAGCAGTGATACGGGGTTAGGCACTGAAGCTTTCTTT; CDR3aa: CASSDTGLGTEAFF
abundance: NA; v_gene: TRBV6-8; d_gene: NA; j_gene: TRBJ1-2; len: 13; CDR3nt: TGTGCCAGCAGGTCGGGGGCCGGCTATGGCTACACCTTC; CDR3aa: CASRSGAGYGYTF
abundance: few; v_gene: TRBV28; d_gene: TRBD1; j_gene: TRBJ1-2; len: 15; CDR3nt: TGTGCCAGCAGTTCAACAGGGGTAGTTAGCTATGGCTACACCTTC; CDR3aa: CASSSTGVVSYGYTF
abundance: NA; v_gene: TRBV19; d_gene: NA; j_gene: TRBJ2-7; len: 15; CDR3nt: TGTGCCAGTAGTATCAAGCCGGGTGTTCGCTACGAGCAGTACTTC; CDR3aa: CASSIKPGVRYEQYF
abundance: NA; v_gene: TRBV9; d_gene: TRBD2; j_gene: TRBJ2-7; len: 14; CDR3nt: TGTGCCAGCAGCGTAGAGGCGGGGGCCTACGAGCAGTACTTC; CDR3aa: CASSVEAGAYEQYF
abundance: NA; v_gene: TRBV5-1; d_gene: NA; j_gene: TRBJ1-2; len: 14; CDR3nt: TGCGCCAGCAGCTTGTCCGACGCTAGTGGGGGCTACACCTTC; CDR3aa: CASSLSDASGGYTF
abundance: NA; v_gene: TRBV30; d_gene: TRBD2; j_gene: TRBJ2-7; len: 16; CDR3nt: TGTGCCTGGGGCTGGGTGACTAGCGGTCGCCTCTACGAGCAGTACTTC; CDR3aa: CAWGWVTSGRLYEQYF
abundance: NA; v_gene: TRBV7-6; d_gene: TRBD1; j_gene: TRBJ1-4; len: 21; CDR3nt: TGTGCCAGCAGCTTAAGTCATCCGGGACAGGGATTAGTCAGAGCTAATGAAAAACTGTTTTTT; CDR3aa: CASSLSHPGQGLVRANEKLFF
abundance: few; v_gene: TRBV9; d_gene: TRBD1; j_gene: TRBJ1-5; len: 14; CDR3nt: TGTGCCAGCAAAAGGGACAGGTCGAATCAGCCCCAGCATTTT; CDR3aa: CASKRDRSNQPQHF
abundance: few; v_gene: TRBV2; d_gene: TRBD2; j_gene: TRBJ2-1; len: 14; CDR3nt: TGTGCCAGCAGTTCATCTAGCGGATACAATGAGCAGTTCTTC; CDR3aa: CASSSSSGYNEQFF
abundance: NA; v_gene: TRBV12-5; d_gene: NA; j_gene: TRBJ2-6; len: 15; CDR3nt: TGTGCCAGCACCCTAAAAGAAGGTGGGGCCAACGTCCTGACTTTC; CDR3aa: CASTLKEGGANVLTF
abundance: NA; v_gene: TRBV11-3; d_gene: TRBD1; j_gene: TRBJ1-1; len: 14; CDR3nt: TGTGCCAGCAGCTCGGGACAGGGGAACACTGAAGCTTTCTTT; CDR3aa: CASSSGQGNTEAFF
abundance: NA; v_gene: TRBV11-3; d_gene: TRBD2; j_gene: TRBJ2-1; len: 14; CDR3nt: TGTGCCAGCAGCCTTGCGGGTCTAGCGGGGAGGCGGTTCTTC; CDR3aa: CASSLAGLAGRRFF
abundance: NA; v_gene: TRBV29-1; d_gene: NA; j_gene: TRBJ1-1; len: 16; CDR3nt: TGCAGCGTTGAAGGCCCTAGCTCCACTCGGGGCACTGAAGCTTTCTTT; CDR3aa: CSVEGPSSTRGTEAFF
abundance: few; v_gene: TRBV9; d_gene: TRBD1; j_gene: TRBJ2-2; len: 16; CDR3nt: TGTGCCAGCAGCTCCGGGGACAGCCGGAACACCGGGGAGCTGTTTTTT; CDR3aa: CASSSGDSRNTGELFF
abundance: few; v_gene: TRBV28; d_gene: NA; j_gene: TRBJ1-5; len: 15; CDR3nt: TGTGCCAGCAGTTTCCTCACAGGTGGCAATCAGCCCCAGCATTTT; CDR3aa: CASSFLTGGNQPQHF
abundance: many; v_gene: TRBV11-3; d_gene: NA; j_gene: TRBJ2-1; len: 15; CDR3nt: TGTGCCAGCAGACGGGATCCCCTAATATACAATGAGCAGTTCTTC; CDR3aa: CASRRDPLIYNEQFF
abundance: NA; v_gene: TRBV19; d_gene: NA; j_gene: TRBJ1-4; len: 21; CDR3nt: TGTGCCAGTAGTATACTGGCGCCGGGACTCTTTGTGAGGGCAACTAATGAAAAACTGTTTTTT; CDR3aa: CASSILAPGLFVRATNEKLFF
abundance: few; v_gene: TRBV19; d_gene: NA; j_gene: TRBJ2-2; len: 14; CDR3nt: TGTGCCAGTAGTAAGGCGGGTTACACCGGGGAGCTGTTTTTT; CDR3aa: CASSKAGYTGELFF
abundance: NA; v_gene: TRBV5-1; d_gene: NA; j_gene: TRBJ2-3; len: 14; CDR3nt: TGCGCCAGCACTTCCGGAGGGGGCGCAGATACGCAGTATTTT; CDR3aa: CASTSGGGADTQYF
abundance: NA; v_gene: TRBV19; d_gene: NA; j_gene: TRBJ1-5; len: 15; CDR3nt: TGTGCCAGTACTCTAGAAAGGGGGTGGCATCAGCCCCAGCATTTT; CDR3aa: CASTLERGWHQPQHF